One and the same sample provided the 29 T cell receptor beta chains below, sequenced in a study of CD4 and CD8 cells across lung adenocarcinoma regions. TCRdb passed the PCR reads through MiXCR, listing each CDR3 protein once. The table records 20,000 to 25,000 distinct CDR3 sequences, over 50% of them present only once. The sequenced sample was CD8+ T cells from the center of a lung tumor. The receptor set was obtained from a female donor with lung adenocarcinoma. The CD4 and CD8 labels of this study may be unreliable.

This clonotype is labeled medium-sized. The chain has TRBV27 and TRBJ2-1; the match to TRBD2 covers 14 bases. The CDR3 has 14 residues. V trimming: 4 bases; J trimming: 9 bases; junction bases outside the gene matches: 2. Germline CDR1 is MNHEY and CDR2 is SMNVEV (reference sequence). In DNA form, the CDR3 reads TGTGCCAGCAGTTCGGGACTAGCGGGAGCTGAGCAGTTCTTC. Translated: CASSSGLAGAEQFF.

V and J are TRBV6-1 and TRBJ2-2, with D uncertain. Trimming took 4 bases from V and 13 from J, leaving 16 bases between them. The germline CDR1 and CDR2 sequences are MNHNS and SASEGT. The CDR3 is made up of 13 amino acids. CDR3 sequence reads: CASSGRSRGTLFF. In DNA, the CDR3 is TGTGCCAGCAGTGGACGGAGCAGAGGTACGCTGTTTTTT.

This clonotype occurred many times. The CDR3 region is CASKQGTEQPQHF. CDR3 nucleotides: TGTGCCAGCAAGCAGGGGACGGAACAGCCCCAGCATTTT. The chain is built from TRBV6-1 and TRBJ1-5, with D maybe TRBD1 (6 bases). Germline assignment: CDR1 MNHNS and CDR2 SASEGT. The CDR3 consists of 13 residues. V dropped 7 bases and J dropped 7 bases, with 14 bases sitting between them.

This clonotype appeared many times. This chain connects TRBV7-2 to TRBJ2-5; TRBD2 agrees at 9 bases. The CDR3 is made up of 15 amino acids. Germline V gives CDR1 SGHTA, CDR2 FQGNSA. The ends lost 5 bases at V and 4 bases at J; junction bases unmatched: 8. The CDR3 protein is CASSPRGSGRETQYF. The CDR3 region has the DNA TGTGCCAGCAGCCCCCGGGGTAGCGGGAGAGAGACCCAGTACTTC. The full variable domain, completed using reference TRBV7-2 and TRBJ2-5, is GAGVSQSPSNKVTEKGKDVELRCDPISGHTALYWYRQSLGQGLEFLIYFQGNSAPDKSGLPSDRFSAERTGGSVSTLTIQRTQQEDSAVYLCASSPRGSGRETQYFGPGTRLLVL.

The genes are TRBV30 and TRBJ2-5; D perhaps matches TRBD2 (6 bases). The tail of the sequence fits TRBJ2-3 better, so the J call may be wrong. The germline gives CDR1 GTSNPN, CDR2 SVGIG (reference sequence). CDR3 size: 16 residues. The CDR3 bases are TGTGCCTGGAGTTACCCCAGGGAGGAGTTCCAAGATACGCAGTATTTT. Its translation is CAWSYPREEFQDTQYF.

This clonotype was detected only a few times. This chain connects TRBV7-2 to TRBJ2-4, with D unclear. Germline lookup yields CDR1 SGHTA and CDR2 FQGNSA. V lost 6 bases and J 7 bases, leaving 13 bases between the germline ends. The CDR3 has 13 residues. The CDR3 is CASSSATGNIQYF. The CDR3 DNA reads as TGTGCCAGCAGTTCGGCCACTGGGAACATTCAGTACTTC.

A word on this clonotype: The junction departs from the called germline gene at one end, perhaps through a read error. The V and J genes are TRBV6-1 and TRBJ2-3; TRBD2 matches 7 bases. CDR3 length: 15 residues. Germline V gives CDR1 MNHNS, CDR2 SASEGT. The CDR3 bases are TGTGCCAGCTCATACAGCGGGGCGACGGACAATGAGCAGTACTTT. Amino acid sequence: CASSYSGATDNEQYF.

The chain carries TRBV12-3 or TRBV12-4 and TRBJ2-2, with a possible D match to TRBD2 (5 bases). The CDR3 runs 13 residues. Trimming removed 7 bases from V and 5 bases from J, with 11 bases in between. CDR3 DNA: TGTGCCAGCATGGGTGGGGAGACCGGGGAGCTGTTTTTT. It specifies CASMGGETGELFF.

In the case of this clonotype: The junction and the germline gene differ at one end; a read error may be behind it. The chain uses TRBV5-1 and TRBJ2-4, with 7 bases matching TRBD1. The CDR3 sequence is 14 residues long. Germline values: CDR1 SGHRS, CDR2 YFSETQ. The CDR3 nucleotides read TGCCCCAGCACGAGGGGGCGAGCCACAAACATTCAGTACTTC. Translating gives CPSTRGRATNIQYF.

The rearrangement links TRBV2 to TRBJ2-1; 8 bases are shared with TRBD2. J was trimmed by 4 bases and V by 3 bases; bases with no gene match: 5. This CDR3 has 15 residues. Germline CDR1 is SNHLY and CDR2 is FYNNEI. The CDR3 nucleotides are TGTGCCAGCAGTGAGCCGCGGGAGGTGTACAATGAGCAGTTCTTC. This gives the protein CASSEPREVYNEQFF.

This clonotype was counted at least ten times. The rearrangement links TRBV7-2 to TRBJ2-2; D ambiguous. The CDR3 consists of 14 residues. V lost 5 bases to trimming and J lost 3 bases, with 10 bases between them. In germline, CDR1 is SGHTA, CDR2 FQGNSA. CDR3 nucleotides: TGTGCCAGCAGCCCAGGACCGTACACCGGGGAGCTGTTTTTT. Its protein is CASSPGPYTGELFF.

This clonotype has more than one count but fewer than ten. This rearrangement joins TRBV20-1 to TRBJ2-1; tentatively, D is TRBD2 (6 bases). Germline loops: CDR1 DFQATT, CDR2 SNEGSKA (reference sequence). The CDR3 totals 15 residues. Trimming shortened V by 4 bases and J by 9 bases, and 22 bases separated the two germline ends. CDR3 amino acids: CSAMGEVYRSTEQFF. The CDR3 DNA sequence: TGCAGTGCTATGGGGGAGGTCTACAGGTCGACTGAGCAGTTCTTC.

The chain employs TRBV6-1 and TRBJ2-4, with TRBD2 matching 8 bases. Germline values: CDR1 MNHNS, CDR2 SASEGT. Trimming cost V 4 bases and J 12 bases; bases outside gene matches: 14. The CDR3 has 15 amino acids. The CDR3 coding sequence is TGTGCCAGCAGTGCGGGGGCGGGAGGCAAAGACACTCAGTACTTC. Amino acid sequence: CASSAGAGGKDTQYF.

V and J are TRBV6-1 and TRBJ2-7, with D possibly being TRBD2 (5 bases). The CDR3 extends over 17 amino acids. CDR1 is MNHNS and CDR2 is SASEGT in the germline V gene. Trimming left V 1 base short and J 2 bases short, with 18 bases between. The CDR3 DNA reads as TGTGCCAGCAGTGAAGATTCCGTTTGGGCTAGCCCCTACGAGCAGTACTTC. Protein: CASSEDSVWASPYEQYF.

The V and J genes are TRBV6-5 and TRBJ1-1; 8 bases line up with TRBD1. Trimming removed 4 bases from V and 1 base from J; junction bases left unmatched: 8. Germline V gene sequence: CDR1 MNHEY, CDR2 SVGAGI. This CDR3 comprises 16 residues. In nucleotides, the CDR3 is TGTGCCAGCAGTTTCACACCGGGACAGGCGAACACTGAAGCTTTCTTT. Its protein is CASSFTPGQANTEAFF.

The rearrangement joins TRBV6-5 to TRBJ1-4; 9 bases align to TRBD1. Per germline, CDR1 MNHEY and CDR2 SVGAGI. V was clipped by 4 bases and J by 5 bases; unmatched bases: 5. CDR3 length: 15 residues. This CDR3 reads CASSSPGQGNEKLFF. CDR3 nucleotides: TGTGCCAGCAGTTCCCCGGGACAGGGAAATGAAAAACTGTTTTTT.

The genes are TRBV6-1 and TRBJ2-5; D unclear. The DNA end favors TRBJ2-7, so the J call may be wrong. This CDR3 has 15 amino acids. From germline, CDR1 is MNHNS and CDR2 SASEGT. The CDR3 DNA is TGTGCCAGCAGTGAAGGGGCCACCTGGGACTACGAGCAGTACTTC. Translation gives CASSEGATWDYEQYF.

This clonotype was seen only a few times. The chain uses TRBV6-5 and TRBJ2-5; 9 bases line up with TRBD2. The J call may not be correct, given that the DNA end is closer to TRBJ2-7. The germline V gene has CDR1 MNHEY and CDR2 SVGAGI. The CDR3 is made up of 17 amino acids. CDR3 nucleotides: TGTGCCAGCAGTTACTCGCGGCCAGCGGGAGGATCCTACGAGCAGTACTTC. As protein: CASSYSRPAGGSYEQYF.

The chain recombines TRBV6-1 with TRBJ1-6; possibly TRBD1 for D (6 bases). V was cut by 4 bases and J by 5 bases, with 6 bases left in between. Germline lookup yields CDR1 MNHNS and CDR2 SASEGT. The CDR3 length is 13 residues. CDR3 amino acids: CASSGQDNSPLHF. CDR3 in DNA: TGTGCCAGCAGTGGACAGGATAATTCACCCCTCCACTTT.

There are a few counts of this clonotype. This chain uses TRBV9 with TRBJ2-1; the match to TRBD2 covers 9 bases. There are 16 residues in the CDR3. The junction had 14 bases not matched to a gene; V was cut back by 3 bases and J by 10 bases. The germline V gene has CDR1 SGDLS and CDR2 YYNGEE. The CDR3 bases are TGTGCCAGCAGCGCCGTGGAGGCGGGAGGGCCCCGAGAGCAGTTCTTC. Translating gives CASSAVEAGGPREQFF.

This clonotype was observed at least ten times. The CDR3: CASRLHVGGSANEKLFF. The CDR3 coding sequence is TGTGCCAGCAGGCTCCATGTAGGGGGATCAGCTAATGAAAAACTGTTTTTT. The chain joins TRBV27 to TRBJ1-4; possibly TRBD1 for D (6 bases). V was clipped by 6 bases and J by 3 bases, with 20 bases between them. Looked up from germline, CDR1 is MNHEY and CDR2 is SMNVEV (reference sequence). The CDR3 sequence is 17 residues long.

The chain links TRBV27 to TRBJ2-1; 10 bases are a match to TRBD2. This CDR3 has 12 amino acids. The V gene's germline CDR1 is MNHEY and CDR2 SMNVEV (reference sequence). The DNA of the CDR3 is TGTGAGAGCGGGAGGGGCTATAATGAGCAGTTCTTC. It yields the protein CESGRGYNEQFF.

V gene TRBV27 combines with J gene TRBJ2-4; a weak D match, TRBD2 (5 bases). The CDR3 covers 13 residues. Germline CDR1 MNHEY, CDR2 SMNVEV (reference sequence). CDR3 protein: CGRRGCVEKIQYF. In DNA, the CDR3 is TGTGGCCGCAGAGGGTGTGTAGAAAAGATCCAGTACTTC.

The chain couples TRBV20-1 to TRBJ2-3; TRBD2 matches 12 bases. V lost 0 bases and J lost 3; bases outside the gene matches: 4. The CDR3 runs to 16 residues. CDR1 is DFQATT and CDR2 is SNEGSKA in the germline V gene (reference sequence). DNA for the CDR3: TGCAGTGCTAGAGATCTAGCGGGAGGGCCAACAGATACGCAGTATTTT. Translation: CSARDLAGGPTDTQYF.

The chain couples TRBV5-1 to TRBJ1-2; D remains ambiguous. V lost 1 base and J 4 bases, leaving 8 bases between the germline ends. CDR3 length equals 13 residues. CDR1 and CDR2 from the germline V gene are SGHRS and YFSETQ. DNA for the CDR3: TGCGCCAGCAGCTTGTCGGCCAGCTATGGCTACACCTTC. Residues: CASSLSASYGYTF.

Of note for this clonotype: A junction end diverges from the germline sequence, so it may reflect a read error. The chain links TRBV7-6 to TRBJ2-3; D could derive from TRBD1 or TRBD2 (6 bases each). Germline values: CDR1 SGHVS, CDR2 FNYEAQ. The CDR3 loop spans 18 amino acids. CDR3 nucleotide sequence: TGTGCGAGCAGCCGTGGGGGCTTGGGGGGAGGAGTGACAGAGACGCAGTATTTC. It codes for CASSRGGLGGGVTETQYF.

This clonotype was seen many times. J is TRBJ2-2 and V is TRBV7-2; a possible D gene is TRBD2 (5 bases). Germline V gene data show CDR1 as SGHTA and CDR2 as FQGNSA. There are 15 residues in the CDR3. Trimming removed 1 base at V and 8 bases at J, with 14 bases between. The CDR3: CASSLVAYSRGELFF. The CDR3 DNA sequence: TGTGCCAGCAGCTTAGTAGCGTATTCTAGGGGGGAGCTGTTTTTT.

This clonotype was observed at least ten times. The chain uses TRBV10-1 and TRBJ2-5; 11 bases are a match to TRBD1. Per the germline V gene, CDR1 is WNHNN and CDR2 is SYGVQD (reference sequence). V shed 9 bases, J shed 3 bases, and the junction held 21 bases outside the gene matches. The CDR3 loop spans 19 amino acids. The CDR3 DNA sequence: TGCGCCAGGAAGCCCCCACCGGGACAGGGGGGCTCTCGGAAAGAGACCCAGTACTTC. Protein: CARKPPPGQGGSRKETQYF.

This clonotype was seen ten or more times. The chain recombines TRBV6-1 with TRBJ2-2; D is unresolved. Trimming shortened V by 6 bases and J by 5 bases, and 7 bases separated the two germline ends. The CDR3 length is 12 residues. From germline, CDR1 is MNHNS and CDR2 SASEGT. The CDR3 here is CASRIITGELFF. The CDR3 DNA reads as TGTGCCAGCAGGATAATAACCGGGGAGCTGTTTTTT.